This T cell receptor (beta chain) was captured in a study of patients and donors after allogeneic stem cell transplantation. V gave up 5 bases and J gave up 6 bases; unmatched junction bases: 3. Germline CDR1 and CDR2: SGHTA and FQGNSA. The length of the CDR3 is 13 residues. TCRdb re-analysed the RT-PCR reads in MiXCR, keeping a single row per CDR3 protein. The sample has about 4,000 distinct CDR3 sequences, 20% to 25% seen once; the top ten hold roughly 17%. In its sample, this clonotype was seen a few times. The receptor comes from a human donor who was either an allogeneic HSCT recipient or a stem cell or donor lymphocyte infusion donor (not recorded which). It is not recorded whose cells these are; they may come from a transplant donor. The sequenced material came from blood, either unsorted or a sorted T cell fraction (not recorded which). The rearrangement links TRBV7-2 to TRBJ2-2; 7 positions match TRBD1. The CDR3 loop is CASSLQGAGELFF. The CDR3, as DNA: TGTGCCAGCAGCCTTCAGGGGGCCGGGGAGCTGTTTTTT. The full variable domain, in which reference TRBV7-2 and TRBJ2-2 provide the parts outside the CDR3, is GAGVSQSPSNKVTEKGKDVELRCDPISGHTALYWYRQSLGQGLEFLIYFQGNSAPDKSGLPSDRFSAERTGGSVSTLTIQRTQQEDSAVYLCASSLQGAGELFFGEGSRLTVL.